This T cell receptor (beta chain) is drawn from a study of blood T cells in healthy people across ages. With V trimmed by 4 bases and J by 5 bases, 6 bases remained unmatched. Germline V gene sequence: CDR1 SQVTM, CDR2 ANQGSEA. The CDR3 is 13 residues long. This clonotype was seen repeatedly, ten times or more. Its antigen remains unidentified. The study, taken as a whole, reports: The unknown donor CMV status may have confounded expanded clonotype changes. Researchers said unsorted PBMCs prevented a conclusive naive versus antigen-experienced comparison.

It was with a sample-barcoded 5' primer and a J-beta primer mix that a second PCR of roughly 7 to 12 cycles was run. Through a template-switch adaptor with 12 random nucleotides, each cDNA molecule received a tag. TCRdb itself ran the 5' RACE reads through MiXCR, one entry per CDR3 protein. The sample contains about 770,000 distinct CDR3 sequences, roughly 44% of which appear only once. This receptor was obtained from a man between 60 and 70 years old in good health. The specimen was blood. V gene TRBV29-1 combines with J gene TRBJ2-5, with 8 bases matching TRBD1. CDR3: CSVGQGRWETQYF. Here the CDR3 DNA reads TGCAGCGTTGGACAGGGGCGGTGGGAGACCCAGTACTTC.